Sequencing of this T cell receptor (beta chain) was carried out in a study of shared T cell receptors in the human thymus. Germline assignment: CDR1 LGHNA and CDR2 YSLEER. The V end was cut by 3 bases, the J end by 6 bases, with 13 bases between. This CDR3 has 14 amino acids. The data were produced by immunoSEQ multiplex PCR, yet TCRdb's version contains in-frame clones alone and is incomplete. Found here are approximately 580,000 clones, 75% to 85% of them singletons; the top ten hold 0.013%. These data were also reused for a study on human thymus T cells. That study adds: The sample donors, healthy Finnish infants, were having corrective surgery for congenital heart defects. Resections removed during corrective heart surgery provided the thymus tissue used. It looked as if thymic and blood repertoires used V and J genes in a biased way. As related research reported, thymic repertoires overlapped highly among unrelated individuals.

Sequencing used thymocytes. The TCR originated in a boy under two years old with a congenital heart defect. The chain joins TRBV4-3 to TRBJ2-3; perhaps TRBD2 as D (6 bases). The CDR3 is CASSQETSMDTQYF. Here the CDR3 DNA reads TGCGCCAGCAGCCAGGAGACTAGTATGGATACGCAGTATTTT.